Below, one T cell receptor (beta chain) is given with its context. This clonotype was picked up many times. Its antigen is still unknown. No base quality values were provided; no much bigger clone lies one nucleotide off. This specimen comes from a study of T-cell reconstitution after alpha-beta-depleted transplantation in children (dated by TCRdb to 2015 to 2016). About the study as a whole: Using TCR repertoire profiling, the study quantitatively followed how T-cell immune reconstitution unfolded in children after TCRalphabeta/CD19-depleted allogeneic hematopoietic cell transplantation.

Read against the paper, the sample's treatment or condition label means: allogeneic hematopoietic cell transplantation with graft depleted of TCRalphabeta T cells and CD19 B cells. Transplant recipients were children who received TCRalphabeta/CD19-depleted allogeneic hematopoietic cell grafts. The cysteine opens and the phenylalanine closes a CDR3 of 15 amino acids. Only the CDR3 part of the read is kept: 45 bases, read in frame from the first base. V trim: 6 bases; J trim: 8 bases; unmatched bases: 11. Taken from the germline V gene, the CDR1 and CDR2 loops are LGHNT and FRNRAP. Here is what the overall study found, with its caveats: In some patients, the high TCRbeta diversity seen at day 60 was put down to recipient T cells and intrathymic progenitors that had survived conditioning. Hyperexpanded clone frequencies declined over subsequent months; after one year, T-cell counts and TCRbeta diversity were mostly attributed to newly produced T cells. The apparently early recovery of alphabetaT-cell counts about two months after transplant reportedly depended on only several hundred rapidly expanded clones that came from non-depleted graft cells.

The protocol used for the library was PCR. Sequencing instrument: Illumina HiSeq 2500. Molecular barcoding was employed in the preparation of TCR libraries, with unique molecular identifiers being used to normalize TCRbeta repertoire quantification. TCRdb reworked the public reads: Q25 trimming with fastp, MiXCR clone assembly, productive beta chains retained. Entries are consolidated by CDR3 protein sequence, retaining the most common genes and DNA. For this sample the table gives about 580,000 distinct CDR3 sequences, of which more than 20% were detected only once. Together, the top ten hold 13% to 15% of the sample.

The chain is assembled from TRBV12-5 and TRBJ2-1; TRBD2 fits 9 bases in the junction. The specimen comprised PBMCs, mostly from graft donor cells, sampled 360 days after TCRalphabeta/CD19-depleted stem cell transplant. The TCR was taken from a boy in the first two years of life who had a stem cell transplant for acute myeloid leukemia, so the T cells may come from the graft donor. The DNA sequence is TGTGCTAGTGGGGGCCGACCGGGACTAGCATATGAGCAGTTCTTC. The resulting protein is CASGGRPGLAYEQFF.